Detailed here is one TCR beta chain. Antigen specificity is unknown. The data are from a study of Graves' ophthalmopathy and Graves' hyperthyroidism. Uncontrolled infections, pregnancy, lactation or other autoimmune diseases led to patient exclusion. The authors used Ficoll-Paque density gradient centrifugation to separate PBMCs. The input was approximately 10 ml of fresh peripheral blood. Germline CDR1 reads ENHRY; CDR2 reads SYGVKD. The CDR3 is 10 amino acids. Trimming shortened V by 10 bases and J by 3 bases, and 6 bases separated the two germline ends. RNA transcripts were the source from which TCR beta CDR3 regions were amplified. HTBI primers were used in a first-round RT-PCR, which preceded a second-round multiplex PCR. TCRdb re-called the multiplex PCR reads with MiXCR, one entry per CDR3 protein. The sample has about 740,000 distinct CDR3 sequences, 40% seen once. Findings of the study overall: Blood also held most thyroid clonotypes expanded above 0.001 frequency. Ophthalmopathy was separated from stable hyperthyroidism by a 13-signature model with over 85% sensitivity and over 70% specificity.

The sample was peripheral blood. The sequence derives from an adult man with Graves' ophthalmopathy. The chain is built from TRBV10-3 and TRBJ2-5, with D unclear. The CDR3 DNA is TGTGCCACCGAAAAAGAGACCCAGTACTTC. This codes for CATEKETQYF.